This record looks at one T cell receptor (beta chain) sequence and its context. The antigen is unknown. Arm-PCR with iRepertoire HTBI primers amplified the CDR3 regions for these TCR beta libraries. TCRdb passed the multiplex PCR reads through MiXCR, listing each CDR3 protein once. The table includes 580,000 or so distinct CDR3 sequences, about 16% detected once. These data originate in a study of regulatory T cells in long-lasting Graves disease. The germline gives CDR1 SQVTM, CDR2 ANQGSEA. Trimming pared 2 bases from V and 5 bases from J, leaving 9 bases between. This CDR3 contains 12 residues. Study-level points and caveats: Whereas 966 public clonotypes were shared by new patients, persistent patients shared more, at around 2,700.

Time point of the sample: newly diagnosed GD, antithyroid drugs for less than 3 months. RNA isolated from PBMCs was used to make the TCR library. The same specimen was also included in a second study, on T cells in Graves' hyperthyroidism and ophthalmopathy. That work adds: Disease duration under 2 months; hyperthyroidism patients were aged 18 to 65. Primed by the HTBI set, a first-round RT-PCR was run on the TCR CDR3.

This specimen consisted of peripheral blood mononuclear cells (PBMCs), obtained at new diagnosis, from a patient treated with antithyroid drugs. The V and J genes are TRBV29-1 and TRBJ2-5, with D possibly matching TRBD1 (5 bases). This sequence was found in a man between 18 and 35 years old with Graves disease. The CDR3, as DNA: TGCAGCGTTGAATTCCAGGGTGAGACCCAGTACTTC. It codes for CSVEFQGETQYF.